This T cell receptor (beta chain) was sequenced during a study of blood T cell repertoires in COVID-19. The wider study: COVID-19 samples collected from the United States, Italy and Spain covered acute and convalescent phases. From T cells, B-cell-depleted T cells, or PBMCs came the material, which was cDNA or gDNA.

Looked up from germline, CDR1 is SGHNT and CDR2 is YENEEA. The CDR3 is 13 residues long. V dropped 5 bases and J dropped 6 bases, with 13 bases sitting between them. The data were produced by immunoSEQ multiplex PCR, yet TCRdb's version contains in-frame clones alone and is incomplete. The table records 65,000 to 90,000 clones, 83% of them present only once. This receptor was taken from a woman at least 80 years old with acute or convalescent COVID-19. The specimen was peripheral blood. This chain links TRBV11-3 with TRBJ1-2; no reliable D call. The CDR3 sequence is CASSLGRVDGYTF. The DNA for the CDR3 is TGTGCCAGCAGCCTGGGTCGGGTCGATGGCTACACCTTC.